This paragraph covers one T cell receptor (beta chain) sequence. This sample was included in a study of blood T cell repertoires in COVID-19. Generated by immunoSEQ multiplex PCR, the TCRdb table keeps only in-frame clones and is missing some. This table holds under 50,000 clones, roughly 83% found once. Germline CDR1 is MNHNS and CDR2 is SASEGT. Trimming took off 1 base at V and 4 bases at J, with 8 bases between the two ends. This CDR3 spans 14 amino acids. Sample: peripheral blood. The receptor comes from a man between 65 and 80 years old with acute or convalescent COVID-19. This sequence joins TRBV6-1 and TRBJ1-5; no definite D call. The CDR3, as DNA: TGTGCCAGCAGTGAAGGACTTATAAATCAGCCCCAGCATTTT. The encoded protein is CASSEGLINQPQHF.